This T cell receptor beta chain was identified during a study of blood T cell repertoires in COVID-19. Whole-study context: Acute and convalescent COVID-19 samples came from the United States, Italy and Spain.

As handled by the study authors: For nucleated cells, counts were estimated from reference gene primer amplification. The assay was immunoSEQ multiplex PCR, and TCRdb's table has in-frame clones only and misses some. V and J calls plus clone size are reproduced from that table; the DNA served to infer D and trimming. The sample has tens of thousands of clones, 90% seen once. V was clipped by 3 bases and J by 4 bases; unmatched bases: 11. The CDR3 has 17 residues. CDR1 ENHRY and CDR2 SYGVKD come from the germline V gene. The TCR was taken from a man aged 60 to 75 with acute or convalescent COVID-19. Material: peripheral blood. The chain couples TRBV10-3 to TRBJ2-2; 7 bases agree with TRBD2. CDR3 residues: CAISDQVGGPSTGELFF. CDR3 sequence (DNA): TGTGCCATCAGTGATCAGGTGGGAGGGCCAAGCACCGGGGAGCTGTTTTTT.